What follows are 24 T cell receptor beta chains derived from one specimen sequenced in a study of cytomegalovirus exposure and HLA in healthy donors. Here immunoSEQ multiplex PCR was the method, and the copy in TCRdb shows in-frame clones only, minus some. Among about 120,000 clones listed, about 88% were seen once. The sequencing input was PBMCs. The receptors stem from a woman aged 18-29 years in good health and CMV-seronegative.

V usage is TRBV10-3 and J usage is TRBJ1-1; D possibly corresponds to TRBD1 (5 bases). Trimming cost V 4 bases and J 4 bases, with 13 bases left between them. The germline V gene encodes CDR1 ENHRY and CDR2 SYGVKD. The CDR3 length is 14 residues. In DNA form, the CDR3 reads TGTGCCATCAGTGGCTTAGGGGTGGGCACTGAAGCTTTCTTT. This translates into CAISGLGVGTEAFF.

The chain joins TRBV19 to TRBJ1-1; unclear D gene. Trimming left V 4 bases short and J 2 bases short, with 5 bases between. Germline loops: CDR1 LNHDA, CDR2 SQIVND (reference sequence). The CDR3 runs 12 residues. The CDR3 bases are TGTGCCAGTAGTAACAGTAACACTGAAGCTTTCTTT. Translated: CASSNSNTEAFF.

The chain uses TRBV5-1 and TRBJ2-3; the D is unclear. This CDR3 comprises 15 residues. Trimming left V 5 bases short and J 0 bases short, with 13 bases between. Germline CDR1 is SGHRS and CDR2 is YFSETQ. The CDR3 DNA is TGCGCCAGCAGTTCGAGTTCCACTAGCACAGATACGCAGTATTTT. Translation: CASSSSSTSTDTQYF.

This clone was seen a few times. V is TRBV19 and J is TRBJ2-2; TRBD2 might be the D (6 bases). This CDR3 is 12 amino acids long. Germline lookup yields CDR1 LNHDA and CDR2 SQIVND (reference sequence). The germline V and J ends were trimmed by 6 bases and 4 bases, with 6 bases remaining between them. The CDR3 nucleotides read TGTGCCAGTAGCGGGAGCACCGGGGAGCTGTTTTTT. This encodes CASSGSTGELFF.

This chain uses TRBV6-6 with TRBJ1-1; no definite D call. V was cut by 0 bases and J by 7 bases, with 15 bases left in between. This CDR3 has 15 amino acids. The germline CDR1 and CDR2 sequences are MNHNY and SVGAGI (reference sequence). As DNA, the CDR3 is TGTGCCAGCAGTTACTCGCAATCCCTAGAGATTGAAGCTTTCTTT. Translating gives CASSYSQSLEIEAFF.

The rearrangement uses TRBV21-1 and TRBJ2-7; TRBD2 is taken as the D call from the table, unchecked against the DNA. TRBV21-1 is a documented pseudogene. The CDR3 runs to 13 residues. Written as DNA, the CDR3 is TGTGCACTTCGGAGGTTCAACTCCTACGAGCAGTACTTC. Residues: CALRRFNSYEQYF.

This clone was counted many times. J is TRBJ1-1 and V is TRBV5-1; 7 nucleotides match TRBD1. Germline-derived CDR1 and CDR2 are SGHRS and YFSETQ. The CDR3 contains 15 residues. With 4 bases clipped from V and 5 bases from J, the junction kept 11 bases outside the gene matches. CDR3 sequence: CASSLNPQGRTEAFF. In nucleotides, the CDR3 is TGCGCCAGCAGCCTCAATCCACAGGGGAGGACTGAAGCTTTCTTT.

This clone came up once. The genes are TRBV5-1 and TRBJ1-2; 8 bases agree with TRBD1. Unmatched junction bases numbered 5, after V lost 5 bases and J lost 8 bases. This CDR3 region has 12 residues. The V gene's germline CDR1 is SGHRS and CDR2 YFSETQ. The CDR3 DNA reads TGCGCCAGCAGACCCGGACAGGGAGGCTACACCTTC. This gives the protein CASRPGQGGYTF. The variable domain in full, completed from reference TRBV5-1 and TRBJ1-2, reads KAGVTQTPRYLIKTRGQQVTLSCSPISGHRSVSWYQQTPGQGLQFLFEYFSETQRNKGNFPGRFSGRQFSNSRSEMNVSTLELGDSALYLCASRPGQGGYTFGSGTRLTVV.

The V gene is TRBV29-1, the J gene TRBJ1-1; 8 positions match TRBD1. Germline CDR1 SQVTM, CDR2 ANQGSEA. The CDR3 has 16 amino acids. V trimming: 5 bases; J trimming: 6 bases; junction bases outside the gene matches: 17. The CDR3 region has the DNA TGCAGCGTTTCGCCGGACAGGGTTTTCGTCGGTCCTGAAGCTTTCTTT. Residues: CSVSPDRVFVGPEAFF.

This clone was found a few times. The chain uses TRBV2 and TRBJ1-6; D possibly corresponds to TRBD1 (5 bases). Trimming pared 6 bases from V and 6 bases from J, leaving 9 bases between. The CDR3 has 13 amino acids. Germline V gene data show CDR1 as SNHLY and CDR2 as FYNNEI. The CDR3 DNA follows: TGTGCCAGCAGGGAGGGACTTAATTCACCCCTCCACTTT. Translated, it gives CASREGLNSPLHF.

This clone was seen a single time. V is TRBV15 and J is TRBJ2-7, with 9 bases aligning to TRBD1. The CDR3 loop spans 14 amino acids. Germline trimming cut 6 bases from V and 8 bases from J; bases unmatched to any gene: 11. Germline V lookup: CDR1 LNHNV, CDR2 YYDKDF (reference sequence). The CDR3 here is CATRLAGTGRKQYF. The CDR3 DNA sequence: TGTGCCACCAGACTAGCCGGGACAGGGAGAAAGCAGTACTTC.

This chain links TRBV5-1 with TRBJ1-2; 7 positions match TRBD1. The CDR3 runs to 14 residues. Germline trimming cut 2 bases from V and 7 bases from J; bases unmatched to any gene: 8. Germline V gene data show CDR1 as SGHRS and CDR2 as YFSETQ. The CDR3 spells CASSFRQGDSGYTF. In DNA form, the CDR3 reads TGCGCCAGCAGCTTCCGACAGGGAGATTCTGGCTACACCTTC.

This chain joins TRBV4-1 and TRBJ1-4; D gene ambiguous. From germline, CDR1 is MGHRA and CDR2 YSYEKL. This CDR3 is built from 15 residues. V was clipped by 4 bases and J by 6 bases, with 15 bases between them. CDR3: CASSPPGSLDEKLFF. DNA of the CDR3: TGCGCCAGCAGCCCCCCGGGATCCTTGGATGAAAAACTGTTTTTT.

The CDR3 is CASSVSQGLPTDTQYF. CDR3 nucleotides: TGTGCCAGCAGCGTGTCTCAGGGGCTTCCGACAGATACGCAGTATTTT. The chain uses TRBV13 and TRBJ2-3; D possibly corresponds to TRBD1 (6 bases). The V end was cut by 5 bases, the J end by 3 bases, with 18 bases between. CDR3 length: 16 residues. Germline assignment: CDR1 PRHDT and CDR2 FYEKMQ (reference sequence).

The V gene is TRBV18, the J gene TRBJ1-6, with 8 bases identical to TRBD1. The germline V gene encodes CDR1 KGHSH and CDR2 LQKENI. The V and J ends lost 5 bases and 9 bases, in that order; junction bases with no gene match: 6. This CDR3 spans 14 amino acids. The CDR3: CASSRGQAGSPLHF. CDR3 nucleotides: TGTGCCAGCTCAAGGGGACAGGCTGGTTCACCCCTCCACTTT.

The chain is built from TRBV21-1 and TRBJ2-7; the table's D call of TRBD2 was not tested on the DNA. TRBV21-1 is an annotated pseudogene. This CDR3 spans 19 amino acids. The CDR3, as DNA: TGTGCCAGCAGCAAAGGGTACAGCGGGGGGGCCTTTTCTGATACCGAGCAGTACTTC. The encoded protein is CASSKGYSGGAFSDTEQYF.

The chain joins TRBV2 to TRBJ1-3; D might be TRBD1 (5 bases). Germline V lookup: CDR1 SNHLY, CDR2 FYNNEI. V lost 8 bases and J 0 bases, leaving 11 bases between the germline ends. The CDR3 is 14 residues long. This chain's CDR3 is CASGRQLSGNTIYF. The CDR3 DNA is TGTGCCAGCGGCAGACAGCTCTCTGGAAACACCATATATTTT.

In DNA form, the CDR3 reads TGTGCCAGCAAACAGGGAACTTATTCACCCCTCCACTTT. It yields the protein CASKQGTYSPLHF. The chain couples TRBV2 to TRBJ1-6; possible D gene TRBD1, 6 bases. Germline lookup yields CDR1 SNHLY and CDR2 FYNNEI. The CDR3 has 13 residues. V was shortened by 7 bases and J by 8 bases, with 12 bases between the two germline ends.

This clone has a handful of counts. V gene TRBV7-2 combines with J gene TRBJ1-5, with D unresolved. The germline V gene encodes CDR1 SGHTA and CDR2 FQGNSA. The CDR3 spans 13 residues. Trimming shortened V by 1 base and J by 6 bases, and 7 bases separated the two germline ends. CDR3 DNA sequence: TGTGCCAGCAGCTTAGAACCAGGTCAGCCCCAGCATTTT. Encoded protein: CASSLEPGQPQHF.

The rearrangement uses TRBV19 and TRBJ2-3, with 7 bases aligning to TRBD2. The CDR3 consists of 14 residues. In germline, CDR1 is LNHDA, CDR2 SQIVND (reference sequence). V gave up 5 bases and J gave up 3 bases; unmatched junction bases: 5. The chain's CDR3 is CASSLRGGTDTQYF. For the CDR3, the DNA is TGTGCCAGTAGTCTTCGCGGGGGTACAGATACGCAGTATTTT.

J is TRBJ2-3 and V is TRBV7-3; 9 bases agree with TRBD2. The germline CDR1 and CDR2 sequences are SGHTA and FQGTGA. This CDR3 contains 16 residues. V was pared by 2 bases and J by 2 bases, with 5 bases of the junction left unmatched. CDR3 amino acids: CASSLGVAGATDTQYF. The DNA for the CDR3 is TGTGCCAGCAGCTTAGGGGTAGCGGGGGCCACAGATACGCAGTATTTT.

The gene calls are TRBV29-1 and TRBJ2-2; 15 nucleotides align to TRBD2. The germline V gene has CDR1 SQVTM and CDR2 ANQGSEA. The CDR3 contains 17 residues. After removal of 6 bases from V and 3 bases from J, the junction contained 8 bases not matched to a gene. The CDR3 DNA follows: TGCAGCGTGGCCGGGACTAGCGGGGGGCCCCACACCGGGGAGCTGTTTTTT. As protein: CSVAGTSGGPHTGELFF.

V and J are TRBV5-1 and TRBJ2-7; possibly TRBD2 for D (5 bases). CDR1 and CDR2 (germline): SGHRS, YFSETQ. Trimming took off 5 bases at V and 0 bases at J, with 9 bases between the two ends. The CDR3 covers 13 residues. The CDR3 nucleotides read TGCGCCAGCAGGACGGGGAGCTCCTACGAGCAGTACTTC. As protein: CASRTGSSYEQYF. Looking up the rest from reference TRBV5-1 and TRBJ2-7 gives the full variable domain: KAGVTQTPRYLIKTRGQQVTLSCSPISGHRSVSWYQQTPGQGLQFLFEYFSETQRNKGNFPGRFSGRQFSNSRSEMNVSTLELGDSALYLCASRTGSSYEQYFGPGTRLTVT.

The chain is built from TRBV19 and TRBJ1-5, with TRBD1 matching 7 bases. The trim removed 3 bases at V and 3 bases at J, leaving 14 bases unmatched. Per the germline V gene, CDR1 is LNHDA and CDR2 is SQIVND (reference sequence). The CDR3 extends over 18 amino acids. CDR3 DNA: TGTGCCAGTAGTATGAGGATATCGCCAGGGGGTAACAATCAGCCCCAGCATTTT. Amino acid sequence: CASSMRISPGGNNQPQHF.